The next 30 T cell receptor beta chains were all read from a single sample in a study of cytomegalovirus exposure and HLA in healthy donors. Amplification used 60 Vbeta primers and 13 Jbeta primers. The table came from immunoSEQ multiplex PCR; TCRdb's copy has only in-frame clones and leaves some out. Among about 99,000 clones listed, 78% were seen once. The material sequenced was PBMCs. These receptors all stem from a middle-aged woman in good health and CMV-seronegative.

J is TRBJ1-1 and V is TRBV7-3; 10 bases map to TRBD1. V lost 5 bases, J lost 7 bases, and 10 bases stayed unmatched. The length of the CDR3 is 15 residues. Germline V gives CDR1 SGHTA, CDR2 FQGTGA. CDR3 sequence: CASSTDRGLGGEAFF. The CDR3, as DNA: TGTGCCAGCAGCACCGACAGGGGGCTCGGGGGTGAAGCTTTCTTT.

This clone was counted between two and nine times. The V call is TRBV6-1, the J call TRBJ2-7, with a possible D match to TRBD1 (5 bases). CDR1 and CDR2 (germline): MNHNS, SASEGT. The CDR3 length is 12 residues. V lost 6 bases to trimming and J lost 1 base, with 7 bases between them. The DNA of the CDR3 is TGTGCCAGCAGAGGGGCTTCCTACGAGCAGTACTTC. It translates to CASRGASYEQYF.

This clone was counted once. The same CDR3 arises from other DNA sequences in this sample as well. The chain combines TRBV7-6 with TRBJ2-3; possible D gene TRBD2, 5 bases. From germline, CDR1 is SGHVS and CDR2 FNYEAQ. This CDR3 has 15 amino acids. Trimming pared 0 bases from V and 0 bases from J, leaving 7 bases between. The CDR3 sequence: CASSLAGASTDTQYF. The CDR3 DNA reads as TGTGCCAGCAGCTTAGCGGGAGCTAGCACAGATACGCAGTATTTT.

With regard to this clone: The same CDR3 can be traced to other DNA sequences in this sample. V gene TRBV7-2 combines with J gene TRBJ1-5; a possible D gene is TRBD1 (5 bases). The CDR3 consists of 13 residues. Deletions cut 3 bases from V and 9 bases from J, with 12 bases between. CDR1 and CDR2 from the germline V gene are SGHTA and FQGNSA. CDR3 sequence reads: CASSLGPDAPQHF. The CDR3, as DNA: TGTGCCAGCAGCTTGGGGCCCGATGCGCCCCAGCATTTT.

This clone has a handful of counts. V and J are TRBV29-1 and TRBJ1-2, with D perhaps matching TRBD1 (6 bases). Germline-derived CDR1 and CDR2 are SQVTM and ANQGSEA. The CDR3 runs to 12 residues. The germline V and J ends were trimmed by 6 bases and 12 bases, with 20 bases remaining between them. The CDR3 spells CSVPKGGYGHTF. CDR3 nucleotides: TGCAGCGTCCCTAAAGGGGGTTACGGCCACACCTTC.

The chain recombines TRBV7-9 with TRBJ1-2; D remains ambiguous. This CDR3 region has 12 residues. Germline-derived CDR1 and CDR2 are SEHNR and FQNEAQ (reference sequence). V lost 1 base, J lost 7 bases, and 7 bases lay in between. CDR3 bases: TGTGCCAGCAGCTTAGGAACGGTTGGCTACACCTTC. It yields the protein CASSLGTVGYTF.

The genes are TRBV18 and TRBJ2-1; 14 bases line up with TRBD2. The CDR3 spans 16 residues. V dropped 2 bases and J dropped 7; count of bases not matched to a gene: 4. Germline V gene sequence: CDR1 KGHSH, CDR2 LQKENI. CDR3 nucleotides: TGTGCCAGCTCACCATGGGGACTAGCGGGAGTGAATGAGCAGTTCTTC. Translation: CASSPWGLAGVNEQFF.

The V gene is TRBV5-6, the J gene TRBJ2-4; D not certain. Between the trimmed V and J ends, which lost 0 bases and 9 bases, there was a span of 7 bases. Germline V gene lookup returns CDR1 SGHDT and CDR2 YYEEEE. The CDR3 is made up of 12 amino acids. The chain's CDR3 is CASSLGVRIQYF. Written as DNA, the CDR3 is TGTGCCAGCAGCTTGGGAGTGCGCATTCAGTACTTC.

The CDR3 is CASSEVAGVAGELFF. The CDR3 DNA follows: TGTGCCAGCAGTGAAGTGGCAGGGGTGGCCGGGGAGCTGTTTTTT. V is TRBV25-1 and J is TRBJ2-2; the D gene is possibly TRBD1 (6 bases). The CDR3 covers 15 residues. Germline V gene sequence: CDR1 MGHDK, CDR2 SYGVNS. Trimming cost V 2 bases and J 6 bases, with 13 bases left between them. The variable domain in full, completed from reference TRBV25-1 and TRBJ2-2, reads EADIYQTPRYLVIGTGKKITLECSQTMGHDKMYWYQQDPGMELHLIHYSYGVNSTEKGDLSSESTVSRIRTEHFPLTLESARPSHTSQYLCASSEVAGVAGELFFGEGSRLTVL.

This clone was counted between two and nine times. The genes are TRBV6-6 and TRBJ1-2; TRBD1 matches at 9 bases. V was clipped by 4 bases and J by 8 bases; unmatched bases: 5. The CDR3 is made up of 13 amino acids. Germline loops: CDR1 MNHNY, CDR2 SVGAGI (reference sequence). The CDR3 here is CASSSDRGFGYTF. Written as DNA, the CDR3 is TGTGCCAGCAGTTCCGACAGGGGGTTCGGCTACACCTTC.

The chain carries TRBV7-2 and TRBJ2-1, with a tentative D call TRBD2 (8 bases). V lost 5 bases to trimming and J lost 3 bases, with 14 bases between them. The CDR3 extends over 15 amino acids. Germline assignment: CDR1 SGHTA and CDR2 FQGNSA. CDR3 sequence: CASSPGGLGYNEQFF. The DNA for the CDR3 is TGTGCCAGCAGCCCAGGGGGACTAGGCTACAATGAGCAGTTCTTC.

V is TRBV29-1 and J is TRBJ2-2, with D perhaps TRBD1 (5 bases). The V gene's germline CDR1 is SQVTM and CDR2 ANQGSEA. V gave up 7 bases and J gave up 1 base, with 10 bases separating them. This CDR3 is 13 amino acids long. Here the CDR3 reads CSAETGNTGELFF. The DNA of the CDR3 is TGCAGCGCCGAAACAGGGAACACCGGGGAGCTGTTTTTT.

The V gene is TRBV5-4, the J gene TRBJ2-1, with a possible D match to TRBD2 (5 bases). The CDR3 has 17 amino acids. CDR1 and CDR2 from the germline V gene are SGHNT and YYREEE (reference sequence). Trimming took 0 bases from V and 0 from J, leaving 13 bases between them. The CDR3 reads CASSLAGVRSSYNEQFF. In DNA form, the CDR3 reads TGTGCCAGCAGCTTGGCCGGGGTGAGAAGCTCCTACAATGAGCAGTTCTTC.

The V call is TRBV28, the J call TRBJ1-5; D uncertain. Trimming stripped 5 bases from V and 5 bases from J, with 7 bases between. Germline lookup yields CDR1 MDHEN and CDR2 SYDVKM. The CDR3 contains 12 residues. CDR3 loop: CASSPPYQPQHF. CDR3 in DNA: TGTGCCAGCAGTCCCCCCTATCAGCCCCAGCATTTT.

The chain has TRBV19 and TRBJ1-5; D is unresolved. V was clipped by 5 bases and J by 4 bases, with 9 bases between them. The length of the CDR3 is 13 residues. CDR1 and CDR2 (germline): LNHDA, SQIVND (reference sequence). The CDR3 region is CASSHRSNQPQHF. The CDR3 DNA sequence: TGTGCCAGTAGTCACAGATCTAATCAGCCCCAGCATTTT.

This chain uses TRBV19 with TRBJ1-1; D unresolved. CDR1 and CDR2 from the germline V gene are LNHDA and SQIVND (reference sequence). The CDR3 is 13 residues long. Trimming cost V 0 bases and J 9 bases, with 11 bases left between them. The CDR3 protein is CASSIEGPGKAFF. The CDR3 nucleotides read TGTGCCAGTAGTATAGAAGGGCCCGGGAAAGCTTTCTTT. The entire variable domain, with the rest obtained from reference TRBV19 and TRBJ1-1, is as follows: DGGITQSPKYLFRKEGQNVTLSCEQNLNHDAMYWYRQDPGQGLRLIYYSQIVNDFQKGDIAEGYSVSREKKESFPLTVTSAQKNPTAFYLCASSIEGPGKAFFGQGTRLTVV.

The CDR3 nucleotides are TGTGCCAGCAGCCAATTCAGGACAGGGGAAAAGGACACTGAAGCTTTCTTT. Translated, it gives CASSQFRTGEKDTEAFF. The J gene is TRBJ1-1, the V gene TRBV16; 9 bases agree with TRBD1. With 1 base clipped from V and 3 bases from J, the junction kept 9 bases outside the gene matches. CDR1 and CDR2 (germline): KGHSY, FQNENV. The CDR3 totals 17 residues. The variable domain in full, with the rest retrieved from reference TRBV16 and TRBJ1-1, is GEEVAQTPKHLVRGEGQKAKLYCAPIKGHSYVFWYQQVLKNEFKFLISFQNENVFDETGMPKERFSAKCLPNSPCSLEIQATKLEDSAVYFCASSQFRTGEKDTEAFFGQGTRLTVV.

The V gene is TRBV2, the J gene TRBJ1-2; a weak D match, TRBD1 (5 bases). V dropped 0 bases and J dropped 4 bases, with 12 bases sitting between them. CDR3 length equals 15 residues. From germline, CDR1 is SNHLY and CDR2 FYNNEI. The CDR3 region is CASSEAEDSPYGYTF. In DNA, the CDR3 is TGTGCCAGCAGTGAAGCCGAAGACAGTCCCTATGGCTACACCTTC.

J is TRBJ2-6 and V is TRBV27; D perhaps matches TRBD1 (7 bases). Trimming cost V 7 bases and J 0 bases, with 19 bases left between them. Germline V lookup: CDR1 MNHEY, CDR2 SMNVEV (reference sequence). CDR3 length: 18 amino acids. The CDR3 DNA reads as TGTGCCAGCACCCACGGAGGGGGCCTGAGCTCTGGGGCCAACGTCCTGACTTTC. It encodes CASTHGGGLSSGANVLTF.

The chain carries TRBV4-1 and TRBJ2-1; the match to TRBD1 covers 10 bases. V lost 6 bases to trimming and J lost 8 bases; unmatched junction nucleotides: 13. Per germline, CDR1 MGHRA and CDR2 YSYEKL. This CDR3 has 16 residues. In nucleotides, the CDR3 is TGCGCCAGCAGACTAAACCCCGGGACAGGGGTCCATGAGCAGTTCTTC. Its translation: CASRLNPGTGVHEQFF.

The V gene is TRBV7-3, the J gene TRBJ2-2, with 8 bases that match TRBD2. The CDR3 spans 18 residues. Trimming took 5 bases from V and 5 from J; bases not matched to a gene: 16. Germline CDR1 and CDR2: SGHTA and FQGTGA. The CDR3 loop is CASSPSGVAGGMTGELFF. CDR3 nucleotide sequence: TGTGCCAGCAGCCCTTCGGGAGTGGCGGGAGGAATGACCGGGGAGCTGTTTTTT.

This clone was detected once. The chain carries TRBV28 and TRBJ2-5, with 7 bases fitting TRBD1. The V gene's germline CDR1 is MDHEN and CDR2 SYDVKM. The CDR3 is 14 residues long. V shed 4 bases, J shed 2 bases, and the junction held 4 bases outside the gene matches. The CDR3 sequence is CASSSTGTQETQYF. The DNA for the CDR3 is TGTGCCAGCAGTTCGACAGGGACACAAGAGACCCAGTACTTC. The variable domain in full, with the rest retrieved from reference TRBV28 and TRBJ2-5, is DVKVTQSSRYLVKRTGEKVFLECVQDMDHENMFWYRQDPGLGLRLIYFSYDVKMKEKGDIPEGYSVSREKKERFSLILESASTNQTSMYLCASSSTGTQETQYFGPGTRLLVL.

The rearrangement links TRBV11-2 to TRBJ1-1; TRBD1 aligns across 8 bases. Germline CDR1 reads SGHAT; CDR2 reads FQNNGV. V was pared by 1 base and J by 0 bases, with 10 bases of the junction left unmatched. This CDR3 is built from 18 residues. The CDR3 DNA follows: TGTGCCAGCAGCTTAGGGACAGGGCAGTGGGAAATGAACACTGAAGCTTTCTTT. Protein sequence: CASSLGTGQWEMNTEAFF. Looking up the rest from reference TRBV11-2 and TRBJ1-1 gives the full variable domain: EAGVAQSPRYKIIEKRQSVAFWCNPISGHATLYWYQQILGQGPKLLIQFQNNGVVDDSQLPKDRFSAERLKGVDSTLKIQPAKLEDSAVYLCASSLGTGQWEMNTEAFFGQGTRLTVV.

The genes are TRBV5-1 and TRBJ1-3, with 8 positions matching TRBD1. V was clipped by 3 bases and J by 4 bases; unmatched bases: 6. This CDR3 contains 15 residues. Germline CDR1 is SGHRS and CDR2 is YFSETQ. DNA of the CDR3: TGCGCCAGCAGCTATGGACAGGGTTTAGGAAACACCATATATTTT. Its protein is CASSYGQGLGNTIYF.

This chain uses TRBV7-9 with TRBJ2-7; weak D call: TRBD2 (5 bases). This CDR3 contains 17 residues. Germline CDR1 reads SEHNR; CDR2 reads FQNEAQ (reference sequence). Trimming took off 2 bases at V and 0 bases at J, with 17 bases between the two ends. The CDR3 reads CASSLIGEGWSSYEQYF. Written as DNA, the CDR3 is TGTGCCAGCAGCTTAATCGGCGAGGGCTGGAGCTCCTACGAGCAGTACTTC.

This rearrangement joins TRBV5-6 to TRBJ2-7; perhaps TRBD1 as D (6 bases). The CDR3 is 16 amino acids. CDR1 is SGHDT and CDR2 is YYEEEE in the germline V gene. V was clipped by 0 bases and J by 2 bases, with 15 bases between them. CDR3 in amino acids: CASSLEGTLLPYEQYF. Written as DNA, the CDR3 is TGTGCCAGCAGCTTGGAGGGGACACTTTTACCCTACGAGCAGTACTTC.

The V and J genes are TRBV11-2 and TRBJ2-3; tentative D call: TRBD1 (5 bases). CDR1 is SGHAT, CDR2 FQNNGV, per germline. Between the trimmed V and J ends, which lost 7 bases and 0 bases, there was a span of 20 bases. CDR3 length equals 17 residues. CDR3 nucleotides: TGTGCCAGCACCCCGTGGGCAGGACATACTAGCACAGATACGCAGTATTTT. Protein sequence: CASTPWAGHTSTDTQYF.

J is TRBJ2-1 and V is TRBV7-2; D unresolved. The CDR3 is 16 amino acids. Trimming took off 5 bases at V and 0 bases at J, with 14 bases between the two ends. CDR1 and CDR2 from the germline V gene are SGHTA and FQGNSA. Here the CDR3 reads CASSRGLPSSYNEQFF. In DNA form, the CDR3 reads TGTGCCAGCAGCCGCGGTCTGCCGAGCTCCTACAATGAGCAGTTCTTC.

CDR3 in amino acids: CASRPGGNIKPQHF. CDR3 coding DNA: TGTGCCAGCAGACCAGGGGGTAATATCAAGCCCCAGCATTTT. This chain links TRBV28 with TRBJ1-5, with 7 bases that match TRBD1. Germline V gene sequence: CDR1 MDHEN, CDR2 SYDVKM. This CDR3 is 14 amino acids long. The V segment lost 6 bases and the J segment 8 bases; nucleotides outside the gene matches: 10. The full variable domain, completed using reference TRBV28 and TRBJ1-5, is DVKVTQSSRYLVKRTGEKVFLECVQDMDHENMFWYRQDPGLGLRLIYFSYDVKMKEKGDIPEGYSVSREKKERFSLILESASTNQTSMYLCASRPGGNIKPQHFGDGTRLSIL.

J is TRBJ2-1 and V is TRBV10-3; 7 bases match TRBD1. V shed 3 bases, J shed 16 bases, and the junction held 9 bases outside the gene matches. The CDR3 extends over 12 amino acids. Germline V gene data show CDR1 as ENHRY and CDR2 as SYGVKD. The CDR3 protein is CAISEGGQDRFF. CDR3 DNA sequence: TGTGCCATCAGTGAAGGAGGACAGGATAGATTCTTC.